The 20 T cell receptor beta chains in this list originate from one sample, sequenced in a study of cytomegalovirus exposure and HLA in healthy donors. The repertoire was sequenced with immunoSEQ multiplex PCR; TCRdb's copy has only in-frame clones and lacks some. The data show 98,000 or so clones, 90% to 96% seen once. The sample comprised PBMCs. The receptors stem from a young woman in good health and CMV-seronegative.

The chain recombines TRBV5-6 with TRBJ2-1, with 12 bases fitting TRBD2. CDR1 is SGHDT and CDR2 is YYEEEE in the germline V gene. The CDR3 consists of 15 residues. Germline trimming cut 6 bases from V and 7 bases from J; bases unmatched to any gene: 8. The CDR3 coding sequence is TGTGCCAGCACCGCGGGACTAGCGGGCGCAAATGAGCAGTTCTTC. Its protein product is CASTAGLAGANEQFF.

The rearrangement joins TRBV27 to TRBJ1-1; TRBD1 might be the D (5 bases). Trimming removed 6 bases from V and 2 bases from J, with 16 bases in between. Germline CDR1 MNHEY, CDR2 SMNVEV (reference sequence). The CDR3 is made up of 15 amino acids. CDR3 bases: TGTGCCAGCAGACGACTGGACACAGACAACACTGAAGCTTTCTTT. The encoded protein is CASRRLDTDNTEAFF.

This chain links TRBV7-3 with TRBJ2-5; no definite D call. The CDR3 sequence is 14 residues long. V was trimmed by 0 bases and J by 2 bases, leaving 7 bases between them. Germline V gene lookup returns CDR1 SGHTA and CDR2 FQGTGA. This CDR3 is CASSLTGLQETQYF. CDR3 nucleotides: TGTGCCAGCAGCTTAACGGGCTTACAAGAGACCCAGTACTTC. Combining the CDR3 with reference TRBV7-3 and TRBJ2-5 gives the whole variable domain GAGVSQTPSNKVTEKGKYVELRCDPISGHTALYWYRQSLGQGPEFLIYFQGTGAADDSGLPNDRFFAVRPEGSVSTLKIQRTERGDSAVYLCASSLTGLQETQYFGPGTRLLVL.

This clone has a single count. The V gene is TRBV5-1, the J gene TRBJ1-6; 7 bases match TRBD1. The V segment lost 2 bases and the J segment 2 bases; nucleotides outside the gene matches: 4. The germline V gene has CDR1 SGHRS and CDR2 YFSETQ. The CDR3 has 16 residues. The CDR3 DNA follows: TGCGCCAGCAGCTTCGACAGGGTCGCCTATAATTCACCCCTCCACTTT. Translation: CASSFDRVAYNSPLHF.

The V and J genes are TRBV6-5 and TRBJ2-1; 8 nucleotides align to TRBD2. The length of the CDR3 is 15 residues. V lost 6 bases, J lost 2 bases, and 6 bases stayed unmatched. From germline, CDR1 is MNHEY and CDR2 SVGAGI. The CDR3 is CASSRVAGTYNEQFF. Here the CDR3 DNA reads TGTGCCAGCAGCCGAGTAGCGGGGACCTACAATGAGCAGTTCTTC.

This chain links TRBV6-5 with TRBJ2-5; perhaps TRBD1 as D (5 bases). Trimming left V 2 bases short and J 8 bases short, with 12 bases between. This CDR3 is built from 13 residues. Germline lookup yields CDR1 MNHEY and CDR2 SVGAGI. The CDR3 bases are TGTGCCAGCAGTTACGTTGGACAAGGAACCCAGTACTTC. Its translation: CASSYVGQGTQYF.

In its sample, this clone was seen once. The V and J genes are TRBV13 and TRBJ2-1; 9 nucleotides agree with TRBD2. Losses at the gene ends were 5 bases for V and 2 bases for J; bases not matched to a gene: 7. The CDR3 sequence is 16 residues long. Germline assignment: CDR1 PRHDT and CDR2 FYEKMQ (reference sequence). This chain's CDR3 is CASSTSSGGPYNEQFF. The DNA for the CDR3 is TGTGCCAGCAGCACCTCCAGCGGGGGGCCCTACAATGAGCAGTTCTTC.

A single count supports this clone. The J gene is TRBJ2-5, the V gene TRBV18; tentatively, D is TRBD2 (5 bases). V was cut by 0 bases and J by 8 bases, with 10 bases left in between. Germline V gives CDR1 KGHSH, CDR2 LQKENI. This CDR3 spans 13 amino acids. CDR3 region: CASSPPDSKTQYF. The CDR3 coding sequence is TGTGCCAGCTCACCACCGGACTCAAAAACCCAGTACTTC. The whole variable domain, remainder taken from reference TRBV18 and TRBJ2-5, is NAGVMQNPRHLVRRRGQEARLRCSPMKGHSHVYWYRQLPEEGLKFMVYLQKENIIDESGMPKERFSAEFPKEGPSILRIQQVVRGDSAAYFCASSPPDSKTQYFGPGTRLLVL.

V gene TRBV2 combines with J gene TRBJ2-5, with TRBD1 matching over 12 bases. The V gene's germline CDR1 is SNHLY and CDR2 FYNNEI. V lost 6 bases, J lost 5 bases, and 7 bases stayed unmatched. The CDR3 runs 15 residues. The CDR3 DNA sequence: TGTGCCAGCAGACCAGGGACAGGGGGCAAGGAGACCCAGTACTTC. It codes for CASRPGTGGKETQYF.

The V gene is TRBV9, the J gene TRBJ1-2, with D possibly being TRBD1 (6 bases). V lost 2 bases, J lost 4 bases, and 12 bases lay in between. Germline CDR1 SGDLS, CDR2 YYNGEE. The CDR3 consists of 14 residues. CDR3 coding DNA: TGTGCCAGCAGCGTGGGGCAGGGGCGCTATGGCTACACCTTC. Amino acid sequence: CASSVGQGRYGYTF.

This rearrangement joins TRBV28 to TRBJ1-6; TRBD1 matches at 7 bases. In germline, CDR1 is MDHEN, CDR2 SYDVKM. V lost 3 bases, J lost 3 bases, and 2 bases stayed unmatched. The CDR3 has 15 amino acids. The CDR3 loop reads CASSLGQHYNSPLHF. In nucleotides, the CDR3 is TGTGCCAGCAGTTTGGGACAGCACTATAATTCACCCCTCCACTTT.

V gene TRBV9 combines with J gene TRBJ2-3; 13 positions match TRBD2. V lost 3 bases and J lost 6; bases outside the gene matches: 7. In germline, CDR1 is SGDLS, CDR2 YYNGEE. The CDR3 covers 16 residues. CDR3 residues: CASSAGTSGAHDTQYF. The CDR3 bases are TGTGCCAGCAGCGCTGGGACTAGCGGGGCCCACGATACGCAGTATTTT.

This clone appeared once. J is TRBJ1-2 and V is TRBV19; possibly TRBD1 for D (6 bases). Germline CDR1 LNHDA, CDR2 SQIVND (reference sequence). Trimming left V 3 bases short and J 4 bases short, with 12 bases between. CDR3 length: 14 residues. The CDR3 DNA reads TGTGCCAGTAGTATCGCGGGGGCGATCTATGGCTACACCTTC. It is translated as CASSIAGAIYGYTF.

DNA of the CDR3: TGTGCCAGCAGACAGGGGGCTAGAGATAATTCACCCCTCCACTTT. Translation gives CASRQGARDNSPLHF. V usage is TRBV18 and J usage is TRBJ1-6, with 10 bases fitting TRBD1. V lost 8 bases, J lost 5 bases, and 6 bases stayed unmatched. The CDR3 is 15 amino acids. The germline V gene encodes CDR1 KGHSH and CDR2 LQKENI.

This clone appeared a few times. The chain uses TRBV28 and TRBJ2-7, with D possibly being TRBD1 (6 bases). CDR1 MDHEN and CDR2 SYDVKM come from the germline V gene. The length of the CDR3 is 21 residues. V was trimmed by 6 bases and J by 2 bases, leaving 35 bases between them. CDR3 coding DNA: TGTGCCAGCAGCAGTTATTCAGTAGGGGAATTGAAAGGTGGGGGCCCCTACGAGCAGTACTTC. Amino acids: CASSSYSVGELKGGGPYEQYF.

The chain carries TRBV28 and TRBJ1-2; D is undetermined. CDR3 length equals 13 residues. Trimming took off 6 bases at V and 8 bases at J, with 16 bases between the two ends. CDR1 is MDHEN, CDR2 SYDVKM, per germline. Here the CDR3 DNA reads TGTGCCAGCAGGGGCCAAACGTATTTCGGCTACACCTTC. This codes for CASRGQTYFGYTF.

This rearrangement joins TRBV4-2 to TRBJ2-3, with 12 positions matching TRBD2. Germline V gives CDR1 LGHNA, CDR2 YNFKEQ. The trim removed 4 bases at V and 4 bases at J, leaving 6 bases unmatched. This CDR3 has 16 amino acids. The CDR3 nucleotides are TGTGCCAGCAGCCGTGACCTAGCGGGGGGGCCAGATACGCAGTATTTT. As protein: CASSRDLAGGPDTQYF.

The rearrangement uses TRBV11-3 and TRBJ2-7; the match to TRBD1 covers 7 bases. This CDR3 is built from 13 residues. CDR1 is SGHNT and CDR2 is YENEEA in the germline V gene. The junction had 4 bases not matched to a gene; V was cut back by 5 bases and J by 3 bases. CDR3 nucleotides: TGTGCCAGCAGCATGGGGACAGACTACGAGCAGTACTTC. Protein sequence: CASSMGTDYEQYF.

This clone was seen only once. The V gene is TRBV6-4, the J gene TRBJ2-3; 12 bases map to TRBD2. Germline V lookup: CDR1 MRHNA, CDR2 SNTAGT. The J segment lost 4 bases and the V segment lost 0 bases, leaving 8 bases of the junction unmatched. The CDR3 runs 18 residues. The CDR3 DNA is TGTGCCAGCAGTGACTCGAAGTCTAGCGGGGGGGACGCAGATACGCAGTATTTT. Encoded protein: CASSDSKSSGGDADTQYF.

The chain carries TRBV7-3 and TRBJ2-1, with 10 bases aligning to TRBD2. The germline CDR1 and CDR2 sequences are SGHTA and FQGTGA. The junction had 7 bases not matched to a gene; V was cut back by 6 bases and J by 5 bases. This CDR3 has 15 amino acids. CDR3 nucleotides: TGTGCCAGCAGTAAGACTAGCGGGTCTGACAATGAGCAGTTCTTC. Translation gives CASSKTSGSDNEQFF. The full variable domain, with the rest looked up from reference TRBV7-3 and TRBJ2-1, is GAGVSQTPSNKVTEKGKYVELRCDPISGHTALYWYRQSLGQGPEFLIYFQGTGAADDSGLPNDRFFAVRPEGSVSTLKIQRTERGDSAVYLCASSKTSGSDNEQFFGPGTRLTVL.